The clone carrying this TCR beta chain was observed at least ten times. Its antigen is undetermined. Trimming cost V 5 bases and J 3 bases, with 11 bases left between them. CDR3 size: 13 residues. CDR1 is LGHNA, CDR2 YNFKEQ, per germline. TCR beta CDR3 regions were amplified from RNA transcripts. The TCR CDR3 was amplified in a first-round RT-PCR using the HTBI primer set. TCRdb re-called the multiplex PCR reads through MiXCR, storing one row per CDR3 protein. The sample lists about 610,000 distinct CDR3 sequences, around 42% occurring once. This record belongs to a study of T cells in Graves' hyperthyroidism and ophthalmopathy. Study-wide findings and caveats: With a median lead of roughly 6.8 months before onset, the model predicted ophthalmopathy.

Stable Graves' hyperthyroidism denoted no ophthalmopathy progression over 18 months. The sample was peripheral blood or thyroid tissue (not recorded which). The V call is TRBV4-2, the J call TRBJ2-7; D uncertain. This receptor was taken from a woman in her late teens or twenties with Graves' hyperthyroidism. CDR3 DNA sequence: TGTGCCAGCAGCGAAGCCTTAAACTACGAGCAGTACTTC. It yields the protein CASSEALNYEQYF.